This TCR beta chain was identified during a study of patients and donors after allogeneic stem cell transplantation. V shed 8 bases and J shed 5 bases, with 12 bases lying between them. There are 12 residues in the CDR3. CDR1 MNHNS and CDR2 SASEGT come from the germline V gene. TCRdb reprocessed the RT-PCR reads via MiXCR and lists one record per CDR3 protein. The sample includes approximately 430,000 distinct CDR3 sequences, 16% of them seen just once. Source material: blood, either unsorted or a sorted T cell fraction (not recorded which). The chain combines TRBV6-1 with TRBJ2-5; possibly TRBD2 for D (5 bases). The sequence derives from a human donor who was either an allogeneic HSCT recipient or a stem cell or donor lymphocyte infusion donor (not recorded which). It is not recorded whose cells these are; they may come from a transplant donor. The CDR3 nucleotides are TGTGCCAGCTCCGGGAACGGCGAGACCCAGTACTTC. It specifies CASSGNGETQYF.